This T cell receptor (beta chain) stems from a study of T-cell reconstitution after alpha-beta-depleted transplantation in children. The J segment lost 1 base and the V segment lost 4 bases, leaving 3 bases of the junction unmatched. Germline V lookup: CDR1 MDHEN, CDR2 SYDVKM. This CDR3 has 15 residues. A library of TCRbeta sequences, prepared with unique molecular identifiers, was generated. A single record per CDR3 protein comes from TCRdb applying MiXCR to the PCR reads. The table lists about 300,000 distinct CDR3 sequences, around 7.3% of them singletons. This clonotype appeared many times. Its antigen remains unknown. Overall study results and limits: Newly made T cells mostly supplied T-cell counts and diversity one year after transplant.

The clonotype comes from a female patient aged 2 to 10 who had a stem cell transplant for Fanconi anemia, so the T cells may come from the graft donor. Source: peripheral blood, taken 360 days after TCRalphabeta/CD19-depleted stem cell transplant. The chain joins TRBV28 to TRBJ1-5, with 8 bases matching TRBD1. The CDR3 sequence: CASSYRQGSNQPQHF. In DNA form, the CDR3 reads TGTGCCAGCAGTTACCGACAGGGGAGCAATCAGCCCCAGCATTTT.